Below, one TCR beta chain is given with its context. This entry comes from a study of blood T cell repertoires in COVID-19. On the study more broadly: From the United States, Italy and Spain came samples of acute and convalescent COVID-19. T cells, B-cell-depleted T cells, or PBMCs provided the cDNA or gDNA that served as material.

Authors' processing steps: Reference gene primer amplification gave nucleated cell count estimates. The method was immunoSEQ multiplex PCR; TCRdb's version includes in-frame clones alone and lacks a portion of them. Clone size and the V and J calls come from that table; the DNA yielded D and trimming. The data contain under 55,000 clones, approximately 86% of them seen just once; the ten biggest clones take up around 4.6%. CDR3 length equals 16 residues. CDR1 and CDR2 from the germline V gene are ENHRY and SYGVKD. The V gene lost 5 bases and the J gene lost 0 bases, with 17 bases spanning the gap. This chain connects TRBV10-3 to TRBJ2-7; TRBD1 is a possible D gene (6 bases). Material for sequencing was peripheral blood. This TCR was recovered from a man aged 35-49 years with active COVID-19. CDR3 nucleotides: TGTGCCATCAGTCAAGGGGCGCAGGGGCCCTCCTACGAGCAGTACTTC. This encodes CAISQGAQGPSYEQYF.